These 10 T cell receptor beta chains were sequenced from one sample in a study of blood T cell repertoires in COVID-19. Produced via immunoSEQ multiplex PCR; TCRdb's table is partial and in-frame only. This table has just over 300,000 clones, approximately 89% appearing once. What was sequenced was peripheral blood. Receptor source: a woman aged 25-40 years with COVID-19, enrolled during active disease.

The chain recombines TRBV24-1 with TRBJ1-5, with no clear D. CDR1 and CDR2 from the germline V gene are KGHDR and SFDVKD. This CDR3 has 14 amino acids. V lost 3 bases and J lost 5, with 10 bases in between. CDR3 protein: CATSDPGFHQPQHF. For the CDR3, the DNA is TGTGCCACCAGTGATCCCGGGTTCCATCAGCCCCAGCATTTT.

This chain uses TRBV30 with TRBJ2-7; 7 bases agree with TRBD1. Germline CDR1 GTSNPN, CDR2 SVGIG (reference sequence). The CDR3 runs to 12 residues. With 2 bases clipped from V and 6 bases from J, the junction kept 4 bases outside the gene matches. The CDR3 loop is CAWSLTGVEQYF. The DNA for the CDR3 is TGTGCCTGGAGTTTAACAGGGGTCGAGCAGTACTTC.

The chain has TRBV5-5 and TRBJ1-1; D gene uncertain. The CDR3 length is 13 residues. Trimming left V 1 base short and J 7 bases short, with 11 bases between. Germline values: CDR1 SGHKS, CDR2 YYEKEE (reference sequence). For the CDR3, the DNA is TGTGCCAGCAGCTTGCTGTGGGCCAGTGAAGCTTTCTTT. Translation gives CASSLLWASEAFF. The complete variable domain, with remaining parts taken from reference TRBV5-5 and TRBJ1-1, reads DAGVTQSPTHLIKTRGQQVTLRCSPISGHKSVSWYQQVLGQGPQFIFQYYEKEERGRGNFPDRFSARQFPNYSSELNVNALLLGDSALYLCASSLLWASEAFFGQGTRLTVV.

The V and J genes are TRBV12-3 or TRBV12-4 and TRBJ1-4, with D hard to call. V lost 4 bases and J 4 bases, leaving 4 bases between the germline ends. This CDR3 contains 12 residues. The CDR3 DNA follows: TGTGCCAGCAGTTACGGTAATGAAAAACTGTTTTTT. Translated: CASSYGNEKLFF.

The chain combines TRBV11-3 with TRBJ2-6; TRBD1 agrees at 9 bases. J was trimmed by 0 bases and V by 5 bases; bases with no gene match: 8. CDR3 length: 18 amino acids. Germline CDR1 and CDR2: SGHNT and YENEEA. The CDR3 loop is CASSPRDRARSGANVLTF. The CDR3 DNA reads TGTGCCAGCAGCCCTCGGGACAGGGCCCGCTCTGGGGCCAACGTCCTGACTTTC.

This rearrangement joins TRBV6-4 to TRBJ2-2, with D hard to call. CDR1 is MRHNA, CDR2 SNTAGT, per germline. V lost 8 bases to trimming and J lost 3 bases, with 10 bases between them. This CDR3 is 13 amino acids long. CDR3 in amino acids: CASSKEDTGELFF. The CDR3 nucleotides are TGTGCCAGCTCAAAAGAGGACACCGGGGAGCTGTTTTTT.

This rearrangement joins TRBV27 to TRBJ1-3, with 7 bases aligning to TRBD1. Germline V gene sequence: CDR1 MNHEY, CDR2 SMNVEV (reference sequence). This CDR3 comprises 19 residues. Trimming took 3 bases from V and 10 from J; bases not matched to a gene: 24. Here the CDR3 reads CASSLQGQVPHRGNTTIYF. The CDR3 region has the DNA TGTGCCAGCAGTTTGCAAGGACAGGTTCCTCACAGGGGAAACACAACCATATATTTT.

As regards this clone: Different DNA sequences within this sample yield the same CDR3. This rearrangement joins TRBV11-2 to TRBJ2-7, with TRBD1 identical over 7 bases. Germline assignment: CDR1 SGHAT and CDR2 FQNNGV. The CDR3 sequence is 13 residues long. In DNA form, the CDR3 reads TGTGCCAGCAGCCTAGACAGGGTTGGCGAGCAGTACGTC. Its protein is CASSLDRVGEQYV.

J is TRBJ2-7 and V is TRBV27, with TRBD1 as a possible D gene (6 bases). The CDR3 loop spans 11 amino acids. V dropped 10 bases and J dropped 2 bases, with 9 bases sitting between them. Germline loops: CDR1 MNHEY, CDR2 SMNVEV (reference sequence). The CDR3 is CATGTTYEQYF. CDR3 sequence (DNA): TGTGCCACCGGGACAACCTACGAGCAGTACTTC.

This chain links TRBV9 with TRBJ1-1, with D unclear. The CDR3 loop spans 13 amino acids. The V gene lost 7 bases and the J gene lost 0 bases, with 10 bases spanning the gap. The germline V gene encodes CDR1 SGDLS and CDR2 YYNGEE. CDR3 region: CASSPLLNTEAFF. As DNA, the CDR3 is TGTGCCAGCTCCCCACTCCTGAACACTGAAGCTTTCTTT.